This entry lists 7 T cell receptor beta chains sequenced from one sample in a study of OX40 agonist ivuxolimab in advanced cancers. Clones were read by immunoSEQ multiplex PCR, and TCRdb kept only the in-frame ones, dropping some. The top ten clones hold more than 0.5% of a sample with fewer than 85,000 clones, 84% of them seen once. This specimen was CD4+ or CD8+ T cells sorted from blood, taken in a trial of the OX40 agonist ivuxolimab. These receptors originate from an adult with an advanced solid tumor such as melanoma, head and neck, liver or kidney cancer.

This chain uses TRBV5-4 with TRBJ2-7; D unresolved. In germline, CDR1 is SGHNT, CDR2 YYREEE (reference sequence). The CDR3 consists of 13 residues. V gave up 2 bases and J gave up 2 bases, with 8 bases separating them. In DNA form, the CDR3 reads TGTGCCAGCAGCTTCTATTCAACCTACGAGCAGTACTTC. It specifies CASSFYSTYEQYF.

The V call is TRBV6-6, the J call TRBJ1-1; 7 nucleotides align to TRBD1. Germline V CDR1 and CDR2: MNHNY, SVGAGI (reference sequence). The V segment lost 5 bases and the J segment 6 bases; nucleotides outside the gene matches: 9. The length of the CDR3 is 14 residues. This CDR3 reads CASSKDRVGAEAFF. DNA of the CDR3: TGTGCCAGCAGTAAAGACAGGGTAGGTGCTGAAGCTTTCTTT.

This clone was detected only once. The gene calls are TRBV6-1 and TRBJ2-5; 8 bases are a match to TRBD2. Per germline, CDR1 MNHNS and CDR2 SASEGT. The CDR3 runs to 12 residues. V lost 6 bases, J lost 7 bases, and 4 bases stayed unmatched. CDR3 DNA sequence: TGTGCCAGCAGCGGGGGGGGGAGGACCCAGTACTTC. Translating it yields CASSGGGRTQYF.

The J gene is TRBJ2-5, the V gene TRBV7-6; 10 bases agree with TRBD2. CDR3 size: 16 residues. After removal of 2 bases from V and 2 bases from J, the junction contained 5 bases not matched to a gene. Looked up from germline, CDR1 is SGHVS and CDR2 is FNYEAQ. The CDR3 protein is CASSLLAGVSQETQYF. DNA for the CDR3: TGTGCCAGCAGCTTACTAGCGGGAGTGTCTCAAGAGACCCAGTACTTC.

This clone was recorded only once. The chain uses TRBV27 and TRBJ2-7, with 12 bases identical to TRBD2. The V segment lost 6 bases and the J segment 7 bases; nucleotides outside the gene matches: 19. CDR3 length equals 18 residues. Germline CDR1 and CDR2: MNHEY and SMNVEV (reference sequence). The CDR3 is CASSHRGRLAGVWGEQYF. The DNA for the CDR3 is TGTGCCAGCAGCCACAGGGGTCGACTAGCGGGAGTTTGGGGGGAGCAGTACTTC.

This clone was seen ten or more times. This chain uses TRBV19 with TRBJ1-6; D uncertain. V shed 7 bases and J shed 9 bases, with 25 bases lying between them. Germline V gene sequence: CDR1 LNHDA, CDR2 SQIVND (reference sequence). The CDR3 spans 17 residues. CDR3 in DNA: TGTGCCAGTACGTCCTCTCGACAAGGGATTTTGGTTTCACCCCTCCACTTT. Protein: CASTSSRQGILVSPLHF. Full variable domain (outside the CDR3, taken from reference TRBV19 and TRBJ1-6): DGGITQSPKYLFRKEGQNVTLSCEQNLNHDAMYWYRQDPGQGLRLIYYSQIVNDFQKGDIAEGYSVSREKKESFPLTVTSAQKNPTAFYLCASTSSRQGILVSPLHFGNGTRLTVT.

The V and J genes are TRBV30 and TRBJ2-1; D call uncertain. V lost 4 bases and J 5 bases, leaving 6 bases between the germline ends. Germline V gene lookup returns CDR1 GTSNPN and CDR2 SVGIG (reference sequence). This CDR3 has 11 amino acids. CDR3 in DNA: TGTGCCTGGAACGGTAACAATGAGCAGTTCTTC. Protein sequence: CAWNGNNEQFF.